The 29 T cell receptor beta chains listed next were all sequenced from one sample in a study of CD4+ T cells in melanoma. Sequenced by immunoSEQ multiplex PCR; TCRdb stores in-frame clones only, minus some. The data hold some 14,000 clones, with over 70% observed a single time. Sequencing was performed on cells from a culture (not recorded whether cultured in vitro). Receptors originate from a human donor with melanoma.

CDR3 region: CASSLAGDSPLHF. The DNA for the CDR3 is TGTGCCAGCAGCTTAGCGGGGGATTCACCCCTCCACTTT. The gene calls are TRBV7-8 and TRBJ1-6, with TRBD1 as a possible D gene (5 bases). Trimming pared 0 bases from V and 8 bases from J, leaving 5 bases between. Germline CDR1 is SGHVS and CDR2 is FQNEAQ. The length of the CDR3 is 13 residues.

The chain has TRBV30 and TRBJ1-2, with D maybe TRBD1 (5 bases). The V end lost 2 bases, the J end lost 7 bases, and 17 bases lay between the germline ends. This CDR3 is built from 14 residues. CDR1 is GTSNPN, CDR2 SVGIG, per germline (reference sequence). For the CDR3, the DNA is TGTGCCTGGAGTCGGGGGGGAGCTTCCGGTGGCTACACCTTC. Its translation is CAWSRGGASGGYTF.

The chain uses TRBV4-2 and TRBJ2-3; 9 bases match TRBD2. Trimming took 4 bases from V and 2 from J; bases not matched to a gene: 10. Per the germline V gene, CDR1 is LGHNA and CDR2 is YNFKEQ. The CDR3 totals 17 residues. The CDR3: CASSPSGGGASTDTQYF. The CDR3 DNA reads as TGTGCCAGCAGCCCCTCCGGCGGGGGGGCCTCCACAGATACGCAGTATTTT.

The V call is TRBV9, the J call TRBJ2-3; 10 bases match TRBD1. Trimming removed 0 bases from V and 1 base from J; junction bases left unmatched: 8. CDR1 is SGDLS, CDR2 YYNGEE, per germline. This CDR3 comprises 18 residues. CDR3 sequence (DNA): TGTGCCAGCAGCGTAGTTGGGAGACAGGGGGCTGGCACAGATACGCAGTATTTT. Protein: CASSVVGRQGAGTDTQYF. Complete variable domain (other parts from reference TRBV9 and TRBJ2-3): DSGVTQTPKHLITATGQRVTLRCSPRSGDLSVYWYQQSLDQGLQFLIQYYNGEERAKGNILERFSAQQFPDLHSELNLSSLELGDSALYFCASSVVGRQGAGTDTQYFGPGTRLTVL.

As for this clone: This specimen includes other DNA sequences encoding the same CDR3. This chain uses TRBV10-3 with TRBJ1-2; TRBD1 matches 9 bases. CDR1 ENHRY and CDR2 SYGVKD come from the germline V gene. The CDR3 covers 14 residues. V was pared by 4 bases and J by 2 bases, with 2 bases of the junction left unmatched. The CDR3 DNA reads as TGTGCCATCAGTGGGGGGACAGGGAACTATGGCTACACCTTC. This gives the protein CAISGGTGNYGYTF.

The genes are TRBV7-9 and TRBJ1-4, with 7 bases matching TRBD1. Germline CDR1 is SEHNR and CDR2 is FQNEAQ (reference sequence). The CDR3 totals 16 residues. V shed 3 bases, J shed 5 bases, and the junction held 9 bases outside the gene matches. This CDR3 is CASSLSAQGGNEKLFF. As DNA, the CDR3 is TGTGCCAGCAGCTTGTCCGCTCAGGGGGGAAATGAAAAACTGTTTTTT. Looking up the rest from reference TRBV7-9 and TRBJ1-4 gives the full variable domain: DTGVSQNPRHKITKRGQNVTFRCDPISEHNRLYWYRQTLGQGPEFLTYFQNEAQLEKSRLLSDRFSAERPKGSFSTLEIQRTEQGDSAMYLCASSLSAQGGNEKLFFGSGTQLSVL.

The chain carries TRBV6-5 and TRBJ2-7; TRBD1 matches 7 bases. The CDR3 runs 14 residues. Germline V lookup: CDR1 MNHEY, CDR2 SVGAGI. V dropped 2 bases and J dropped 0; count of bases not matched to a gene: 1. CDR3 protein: CASSYRGRSYEQYF. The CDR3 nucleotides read TGTGCCAGCAGTTACAGGGGGCGCTCCTACGAGCAGTACTTC.

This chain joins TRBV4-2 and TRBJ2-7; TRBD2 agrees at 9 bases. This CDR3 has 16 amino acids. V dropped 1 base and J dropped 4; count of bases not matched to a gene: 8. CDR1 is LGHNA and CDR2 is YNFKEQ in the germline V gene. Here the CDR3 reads CASSQGRLSGGYEQYF. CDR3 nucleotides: TGTGCCAGCAGCCAAGGTCGACTGAGCGGGGGGTACGAGCAGTACTTC.

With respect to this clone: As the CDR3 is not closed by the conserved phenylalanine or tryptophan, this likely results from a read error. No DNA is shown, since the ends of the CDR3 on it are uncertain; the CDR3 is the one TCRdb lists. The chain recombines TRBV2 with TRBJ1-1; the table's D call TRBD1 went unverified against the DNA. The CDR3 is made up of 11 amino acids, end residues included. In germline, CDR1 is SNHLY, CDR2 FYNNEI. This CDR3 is CASSAAGAPEV.

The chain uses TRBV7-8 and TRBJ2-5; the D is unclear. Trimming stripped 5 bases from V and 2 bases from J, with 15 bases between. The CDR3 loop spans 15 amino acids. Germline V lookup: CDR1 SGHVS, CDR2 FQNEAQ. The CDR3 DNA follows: TGTGCCAGCAGCCGCGGAAGGGTTACTCAAGAGACCCAGTACTTC. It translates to CASSRGRVTQETQYF.

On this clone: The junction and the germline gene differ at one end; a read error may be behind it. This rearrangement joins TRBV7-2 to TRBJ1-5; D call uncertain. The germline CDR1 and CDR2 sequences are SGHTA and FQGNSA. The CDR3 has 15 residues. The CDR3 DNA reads TGTGCCAGCAGCCTAGCCCGGACTAGCAATCAGCCCCAGCATTTT. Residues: CASSLARTSNQPQHF.

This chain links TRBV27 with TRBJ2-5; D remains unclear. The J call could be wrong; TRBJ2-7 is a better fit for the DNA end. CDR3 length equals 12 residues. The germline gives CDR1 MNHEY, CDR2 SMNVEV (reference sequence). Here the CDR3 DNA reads TGTGCCAGCAGAACTGGGTTGTACGAGCAGTACTTC. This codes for CASRTGLYEQYF.

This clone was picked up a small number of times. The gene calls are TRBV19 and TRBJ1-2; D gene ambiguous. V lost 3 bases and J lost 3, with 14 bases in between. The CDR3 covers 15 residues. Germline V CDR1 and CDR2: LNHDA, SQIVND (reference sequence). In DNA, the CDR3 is TGTGCCAGTAGTATCGGGCAGCCGAGATACTATGGCTACACCTTC. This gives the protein CASSIGQPRYYGYTF.

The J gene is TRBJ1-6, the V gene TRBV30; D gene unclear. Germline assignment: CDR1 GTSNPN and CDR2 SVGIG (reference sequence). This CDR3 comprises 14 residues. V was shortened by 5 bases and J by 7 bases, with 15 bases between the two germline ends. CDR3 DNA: TGTGCCTGGGCACATAGGACGGGGAATTCACCCCTCCACTTT. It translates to CAWAHRTGNSPLHF.

The CDR3 sequence is CASKMGKLDEQYF. Here the CDR3 DNA reads TGTGCCAGTAAAATGGGGAAGTTGGACGAGCAGTACTTC. The chain is built from TRBV19 and TRBJ2-7, with D unclear. The CDR3 consists of 13 residues. Germline V gene data show CDR1 as LNHDA and CDR2 as SQIVND (reference sequence). V dropped 7 bases and J dropped 5 bases, with 15 bases sitting between them. The complete variable domain, with remaining parts taken from reference TRBV19 and TRBJ2-7, reads DGGITQSPKYLFRKEGQNVTLSCEQNLNHDAMYWYRQDPGQGLRLIYYSQIVNDFQKGDIAEGYSVSREKKESFPLTVTSAQKNPTAFYLCASKMGKLDEQYFGPGTRLTVT.

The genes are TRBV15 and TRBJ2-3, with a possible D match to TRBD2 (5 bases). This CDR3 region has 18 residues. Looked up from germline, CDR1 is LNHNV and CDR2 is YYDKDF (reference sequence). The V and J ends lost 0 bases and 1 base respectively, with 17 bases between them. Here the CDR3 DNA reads TGTGCCACCAGCAGAGATGTGAGACGGGGTAGGGGCACAGATACGCAGTATTTT. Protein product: CATSRDVRRGRGTDTQYF.

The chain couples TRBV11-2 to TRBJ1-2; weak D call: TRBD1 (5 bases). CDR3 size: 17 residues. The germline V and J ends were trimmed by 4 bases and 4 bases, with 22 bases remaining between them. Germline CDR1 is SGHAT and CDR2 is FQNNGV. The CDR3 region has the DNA TGTGCCAGCAGCTCCCTCGTGGGACCCCACCCGGTCTATGGCTACACCTTC. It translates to CASSSLVGPHPVYGYTF.

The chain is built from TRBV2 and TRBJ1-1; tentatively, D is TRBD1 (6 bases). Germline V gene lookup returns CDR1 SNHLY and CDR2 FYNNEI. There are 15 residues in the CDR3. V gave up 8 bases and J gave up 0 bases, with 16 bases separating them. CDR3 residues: CASGQVGGVNTEAFF. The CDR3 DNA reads TGTGCCAGCGGTCAGGTCGGGGGCGTGAACACTGAAGCTTTCTTT. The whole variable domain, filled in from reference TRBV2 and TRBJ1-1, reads EPEVTQTPSHQVTQMGQEVILRCVPISNHLYFYWYRQILGQKVEFLVSFYNNEISEKSEIFDDQFSVERPDGSNFTLKIRSTKLEDSAMYFCASGQVGGVNTEAFFGQGTRLTVV.

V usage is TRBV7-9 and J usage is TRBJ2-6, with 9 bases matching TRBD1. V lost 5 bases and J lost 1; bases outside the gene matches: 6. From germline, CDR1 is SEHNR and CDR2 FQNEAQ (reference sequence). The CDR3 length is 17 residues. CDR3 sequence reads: CASSVDRGGSGANVLTF. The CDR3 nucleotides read TGTGCCAGCAGCGTCGACAGGGGGGGATCTGGGGCCAACGTCCTGACTTTC.

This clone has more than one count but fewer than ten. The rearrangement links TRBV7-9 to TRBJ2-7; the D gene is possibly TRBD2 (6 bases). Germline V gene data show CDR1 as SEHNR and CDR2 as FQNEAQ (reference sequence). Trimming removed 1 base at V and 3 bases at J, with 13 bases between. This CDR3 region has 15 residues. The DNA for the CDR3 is TGTGCCAGCAGCTTAGGGGATGTGGGGGGCTACGAGCAGTACTTC. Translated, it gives CASSLGDVGGYEQYF.

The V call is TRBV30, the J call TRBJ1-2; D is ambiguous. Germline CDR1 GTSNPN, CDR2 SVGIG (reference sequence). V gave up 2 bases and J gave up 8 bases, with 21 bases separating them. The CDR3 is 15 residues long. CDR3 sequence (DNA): TGTGCCTGGAGTACCCTGGTTCAGGCGATTCGAGGCTACACCTTC. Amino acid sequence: CAWSTLVQAIRGYTF.

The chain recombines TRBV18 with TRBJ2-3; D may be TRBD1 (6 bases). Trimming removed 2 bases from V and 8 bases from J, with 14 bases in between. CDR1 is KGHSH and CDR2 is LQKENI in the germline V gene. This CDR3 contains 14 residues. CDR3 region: CASSPYTGSATQYF. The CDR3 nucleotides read TGTGCCAGCTCACCATATACAGGGTCTGCTACGCAGTATTTT.

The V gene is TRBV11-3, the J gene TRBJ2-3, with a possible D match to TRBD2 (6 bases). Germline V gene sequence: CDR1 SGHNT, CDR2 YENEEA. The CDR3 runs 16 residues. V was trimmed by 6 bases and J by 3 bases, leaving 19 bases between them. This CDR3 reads CASSPQGLTSTDTQYF. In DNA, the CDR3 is TGTGCCAGCAGTCCCCAAGGCCTGACTAGTACAGATACGCAGTATTTT.

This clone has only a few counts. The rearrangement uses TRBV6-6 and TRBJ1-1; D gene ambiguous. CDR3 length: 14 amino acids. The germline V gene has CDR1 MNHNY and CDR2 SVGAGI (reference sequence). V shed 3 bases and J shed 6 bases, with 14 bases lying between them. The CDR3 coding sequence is TGTGCCAGCAGTTATGAGGGAGGCGCGCCTGAAGCTTTCTTT. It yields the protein CASSYEGGAPEAFF.

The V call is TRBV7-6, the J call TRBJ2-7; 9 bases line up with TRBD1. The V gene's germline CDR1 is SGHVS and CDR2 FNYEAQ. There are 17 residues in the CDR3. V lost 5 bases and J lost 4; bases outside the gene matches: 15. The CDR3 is CASSPQSRTGAGYEQYF. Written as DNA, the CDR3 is TGTGCCAGCAGCCCCCAGTCCAGGACAGGGGCCGGGTACGAGCAGTACTTC. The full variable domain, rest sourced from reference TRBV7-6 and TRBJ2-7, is GAGVSQSPRYKVTKRGQDVALRCDPISGHVSLYWYRQALGQGPEFLTYFNYEAQQDKSGLPNDRFSAERPEGSISTLTIQRTEQRDSAMYRCASSPQSRTGAGYEQYFGPGTRLTVT.

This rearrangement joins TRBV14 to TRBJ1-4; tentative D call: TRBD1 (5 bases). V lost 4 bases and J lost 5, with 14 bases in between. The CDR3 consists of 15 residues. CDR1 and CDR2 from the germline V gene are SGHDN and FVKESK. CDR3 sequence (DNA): TGTGCCAGCAGCCGAGACAGCCGCAGGAATGAAAAACTGTTTTTT. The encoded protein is CASSRDSRRNEKLFF.

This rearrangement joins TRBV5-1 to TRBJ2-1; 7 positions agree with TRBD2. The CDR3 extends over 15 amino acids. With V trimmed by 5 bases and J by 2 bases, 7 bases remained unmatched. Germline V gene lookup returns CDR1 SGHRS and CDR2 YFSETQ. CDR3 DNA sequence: TGCGCCAGCAGTTGGGGGGGGGAACCCTACAATGAGCAGTTCTTC. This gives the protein CASSWGGEPYNEQFF. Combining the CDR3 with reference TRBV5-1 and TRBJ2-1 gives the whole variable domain KAGVTQTPRYLIKTRGQQVTLSCSPISGHRSVSWYQQTPGQGLQFLFEYFSETQRNKGNFPGRFSGRQFSNSRSEMNVSTLELGDSALYLCASSWGGEPYNEQFFGPGTRLTVL.

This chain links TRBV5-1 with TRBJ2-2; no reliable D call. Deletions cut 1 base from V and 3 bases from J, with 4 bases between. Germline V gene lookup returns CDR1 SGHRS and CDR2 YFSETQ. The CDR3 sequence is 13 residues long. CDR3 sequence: CASSLTDTGELFF. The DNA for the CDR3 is TGCGCCAGCAGCTTGACAGACACCGGGGAGCTGTTTTTT.

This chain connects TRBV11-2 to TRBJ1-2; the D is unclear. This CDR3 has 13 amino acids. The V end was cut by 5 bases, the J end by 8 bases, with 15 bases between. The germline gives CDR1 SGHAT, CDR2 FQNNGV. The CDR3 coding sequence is TGTGCCAGCAGCCTAAGAGGGTTGTCGGGCTACACCTTC. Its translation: CASSLRGLSGYTF.